This T cell receptor (beta chain) derives from a study of blood T cell repertoires in COVID-19. Background on the study: Samples came from the United States, Italy and Spain, spanning acute and convalescent COVID-19. T cells, B-cell-depleted T cells, or PBMCs provided the cDNA or gDNA that served as material.

Per the study methods: Amplification of reference gene primers provided the estimated nucleated cell counts. Sequencing was performed with immunoSEQ multiplex PCR; in TCRdb, only in-frame clones are kept and a portion is missing. The V and J calls and clone size are taken from that table; D and trimming were inferred from the DNA. The table lists about 73,000 clones, roughly 88% of them singletons. Trimming removed 0 bases at V and 8 bases at J, with 10 bases between. Germline CDR1 and CDR2: LGHNA and YSLEER. The CDR3 runs 14 residues. This receptor was obtained from a man older than 75 with active or convalescent COVID-19. This chain joins TRBV4-3 and TRBJ2-2; maybe TRBD1 (5 bases). Material: peripheral blood. The CDR3 coding sequence is TGCGCCAGCAGCCAAGAAATGGGGCGGGGGGAGCTGTTTTTT. This gives the protein CASSQEMGRGELFF.